One and the same sample provided the 18 T cell receptor beta chains below, sequenced in a study of Ad26.COV2.S vaccination and SARS-CoV-2 variants. Treatment given: roughly 19 received Ad26.COV2.S at low or high dose, single or two shots; about 5 received placebo; per-sample allocation not given. Day 63 after the first vaccine or placebo injection was the time point for sampling. The table came from immunoSEQ multiplex PCR; TCRdb's copy has only in-frame clones and leaves some out. The sample lists 300,000 to 500,000 clones; 80% to 90% were seen once. Sequencing was performed on peripheral blood, taken in a trial of Ad26.COV2.S vaccine versus placebo. The source of these receptors is a person aged 18 to 59 who received the Ad26.COV2.S COVID-19 vaccine or a placebo.

The V and J genes are TRBV29-1 and TRBJ1-1; tentatively, D is TRBD1 (6 bases). The CDR3 runs 14 residues. With 6 bases removed from V and 5 bases from J, the gap between germline ends came to 19 bases. The germline gives CDR1 SQVTM, CDR2 ANQGSEA. CDR3 amino acids: CSVRRGAVRTEAFF. CDR3 sequence (DNA): TGCAGCGTGAGAAGGGGGGCGGTGAGGACTGAAGCTTTCTTT.

The rearrangement links TRBV6-5 to TRBJ1-2; TRBD1 agrees at 8 bases. This CDR3 is 12 amino acids long. Looked up from germline, CDR1 is MNHEY and CDR2 is SVGAGI. With 8 bases clipped from V and 6 bases from J, the junction kept 5 bases outside the gene matches. The CDR3 protein is CASRQGADGYTF. CDR3 DNA: TGTGCCAGCCGGCAGGGGGCAGATGGCTACACCTTC.

V and J are TRBV15 and TRBJ1-5; D unresolved. The CDR3 consists of 12 residues. V dropped 0 bases and J dropped 7 bases, with 4 bases sitting between them. CDR1 is LNHNV and CDR2 is YYDKDF in the germline V gene (reference sequence). The DNA for the CDR3 is TGTGCCACCAGCAGAGATCGACAGCCCCAGCATTTT. Protein sequence: CATSRDRQPQHF.

The genes are TRBV7-9 and TRBJ1-2; 7 nucleotides align to TRBD1. J gave up 5 bases and V 4 bases, and 1 base lay outside the gene matches. The CDR3 runs to 12 residues. Germline lookup yields CDR1 SEHNR and CDR2 FQNEAQ (reference sequence). The CDR3 region is CASSSTGYGYTF. As DNA, the CDR3 is TGTGCCAGCAGCTCGACAGGGTATGGCTACACCTTC.

This clone was seen just once. The chain employs TRBV2 and TRBJ2-3, with D hard to call. Trimming took off 6 bases at V and 0 bases at J, with 13 bases between the two ends. Germline loops: CDR1 SNHLY, CDR2 FYNNEI. This CDR3 is built from 15 residues. In DNA, the CDR3 is TGTGCCAGCAGCCCTAATAGGCCAAGCACAGATACGCAGTATTTT. Translation: CASSPNRPSTDTQYF.

V gene TRBV7-9 combines with J gene TRBJ2-3, with D uncertain. This CDR3 contains 12 residues. Germline assignment: CDR1 SEHNR and CDR2 FQNEAQ (reference sequence). V was shortened by 5 bases and J by 1 base, with 4 bases between the two germline ends. Here the CDR3 DNA reads TGTGCCAGCAGCCGGGGCACAGATACGCAGTATTTT. Amino acids: CASSRGTDTQYF.

V and J are TRBV6-1 and TRBJ2-1; D possibly corresponds to TRBD1 (5 bases). The CDR3 is made up of 17 amino acids. Trimming stripped 1 base from V and 6 bases from J, with 19 bases between. Germline CDR1 is MNHNS and CDR2 is SASEGT. CDR3 in amino acids: CASSEVAQGMGFNEQFF. CDR3 sequence (DNA): TGTGCCAGCAGTGAAGTCGCCCAGGGCATGGGATTCAATGAGCAGTTCTTC.

The V gene is TRBV10-3, the J gene TRBJ1-6; D call uncertain. Germline-derived CDR1 and CDR2 are ENHRY and SYGVKD. This CDR3 spans 15 amino acids. The V end lost 2 bases, the J end lost 0 bases, and 5 bases lay between the germline ends. The CDR3 spells CAISEEISYNSPLHF. The CDR3 DNA reads TGTGCCATCAGTGAGGAGATCTCCTATAATTCACCCCTCCACTTT.

The rearrangement uses TRBV2 and TRBJ1-4; a possible D gene is TRBD1 (5 bases). Trimming stripped 9 bases from V and 6 bases from J, with 20 bases between. Germline loops: CDR1 SNHLY, CDR2 FYNNEI. The CDR3 is 15 amino acids. This CDR3 reads CARQWGRAEDEKLFF. In nucleotides, the CDR3 is TGTGCCAGACAATGGGGGAGGGCCGAGGATGAAAAACTGTTTTTT.

This clone showed up just a few times. The chain carries TRBV19 and TRBJ1-5; the match to TRBD1 covers 8 bases. Trimming took 8 bases from V and 3 from J; bases not matched to a gene: 9. The CDR3 sequence is 15 residues long. In germline, CDR1 is LNHDA, CDR2 SQIVND (reference sequence). CDR3 protein: CASQTTGATNQPQHF. In DNA, the CDR3 is TGTGCCAGTCAAACGACAGGGGCTACCAATCAGCCCCAGCATTTT.

V usage is TRBV7-9 and J usage is TRBJ1-4; D possibly corresponds to TRBD1 (5 bases). The germline gives CDR1 SEHNR, CDR2 FQNEAQ (reference sequence). CDR3 length: 13 residues. With 2 bases removed from V and 7 bases from J, the gap between germline ends came to 8 bases. CDR3 in DNA: TGTGCCAGCAGCTTAAGGGACGGTGAAAAACTGTTTTTT. Translated: CASSLRDGEKLFF.

J is TRBJ2-1 and V is TRBV5-1; D tentatively reads TRBD1 or TRBD2 (5 bases each). The CDR3 length is 17 residues. Per germline, CDR1 SGHRS and CDR2 YFSETQ. Trimming removed 0 bases at V and 5 bases at J, with 18 bases between. In DNA form, the CDR3 reads TGCGCCAGCAGCTTGGCCGTTGGGGACCCCCAACACAATGAGCAGTTCTTC. Its translation: CASSLAVGDPQHNEQFF.

The chain recombines TRBV5-4 with TRBJ1-2, with 8 bases matching TRBD1. Germline trimming cut 0 bases from V and 7 bases from J; bases unmatched to any gene: 11. This CDR3 comprises 16 residues. Germline loops: CDR1 SGHNT, CDR2 YYREEE (reference sequence). In DNA form, the CDR3 reads TGTGCCAGCAGCTTGGCAGGGGGCGCGATAGGCAGTGGCTACACCTTC. Protein: CASSLAGGAIGSGYTF.

This clone was detected only a few times. V is TRBV9 and J is TRBJ1-5; no firm D call. There are 15 residues in the CDR3. Trimming stripped 0 bases from V and 5 bases from J, with 12 bases between. CDR1 SGDLS and CDR2 YYNGEE come from the germline V gene. The CDR3 is CASSVGYSNYQPQHF. The DNA for the CDR3 is TGTGCCAGCAGCGTAGGGTACAGCAACTATCAGCCCCAGCATTTT.

The V call is TRBV7-8, the J call TRBJ2-7, with TRBD2 matching over 10 bases. The CDR3 consists of 13 residues. With 10 bases clipped from V and 3 bases from J, the junction kept 6 bases outside the gene matches. Germline V lookup: CDR1 SGHVS, CDR2 FQNEAQ. CDR3: CATSGGPGYEQYF. The CDR3 DNA follows: TGTGCCACTAGCGGGGGACCAGGCTACGAGCAGTACTTC.

The CDR3 sequence: CASSLAPSQPQHF. DNA for the CDR3: TGTGCCAGCAGCTTAGCGCCTAGTCAGCCCCAGCATTTT. This chain uses TRBV7-9 with TRBJ1-5; no clear D gene. This CDR3 comprises 13 residues. V lost 0 bases and J lost 6, with 6 bases in between. Germline CDR1 is SEHNR and CDR2 is FQNEAQ (reference sequence).

This chain connects TRBV27 to TRBJ2-7; perhaps TRBD2 as D (6 bases). This CDR3 is built from 14 residues. Germline V gene data show CDR1 as MNHEY and CDR2 as SMNVEV (reference sequence). The ends were cut back, 5 bases at V and 4 bases at J, with 15 bases in the middle. CDR3 sequence: CASSTSGTLYEQYF. Written as DNA, the CDR3 is TGTGCCAGCAGTACCTCCGGGACTTTATACGAGCAGTACTTC.

This chain links TRBV2 with TRBJ2-2; D gene unclear. The CDR3 covers 14 residues. Looked up from germline, CDR1 is SNHLY and CDR2 is FYNNEI. Trimming removed 3 bases from V and 1 base from J, with 6 bases in between. The CDR3 region has the DNA TGTGCCAGCAGTGAGTCAGAGAACACCGGGGAGCTGTTTTTT. Translating it yields CASSESENTGELFF.